The T cell receptor (beta chain) described here comes from a study of T-cell memory formation after mild COVID-19. Turning to the study itself: Among the donors, TCR clusters were largely specific to each donor.

Whole-study results and caveats: Some clones that responded were present in memory (sampled pre-infection), which suggests cross-reactive memory joined. There was no confirmation that second-wave clones peaking on day 37 were SARS-CoV-2 specific.

Trimming cost V 2 bases and J 5 bases, with 14 bases left between them. CDR1 and CDR2 (germline): SGHRS, YFSETQ. CDR3 length: 14 residues. Barcoded TCR alpha and TCR beta cDNA libraries with UMIs came from 5'RACE using constant-segment primers. Via MiXCR, TCRdb re-called the 5' RACE reads, giving one row per CDR3 protein. The sample includes 350,000 to 500,000 distinct CDR3 sequences, more than 20% seen only once; the top ten take 13%. The sample holds a few counts of this clonotype. Its antigen is not known. The TCR originated in an adult woman who had mild COVID-19 (a few samples of this study predate the infection). Cell type and time point are not known. Sequenced: PBMCs or a T cell subset sorted from them (not recorded which). This chain uses TRBV5-1 with TRBJ2-7; D is perhaps TRBD1 (5 bases). The CDR3 reads CASSFRQGGDEQYF. The DNA for the CDR3 is TGCGCCAGCAGCTTCCGGCAGGGTGGGGACGAGCAGTACTTC.